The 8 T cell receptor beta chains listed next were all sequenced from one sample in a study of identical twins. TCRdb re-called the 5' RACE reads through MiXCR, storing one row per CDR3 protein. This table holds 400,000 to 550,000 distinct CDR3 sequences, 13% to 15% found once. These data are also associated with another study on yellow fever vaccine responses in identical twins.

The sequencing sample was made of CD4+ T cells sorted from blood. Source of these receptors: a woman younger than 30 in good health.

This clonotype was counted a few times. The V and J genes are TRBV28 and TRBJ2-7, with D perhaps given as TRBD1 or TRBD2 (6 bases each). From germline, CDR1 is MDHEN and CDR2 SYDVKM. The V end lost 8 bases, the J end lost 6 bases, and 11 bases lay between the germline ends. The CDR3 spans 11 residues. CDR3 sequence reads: CASGGTLEQYF. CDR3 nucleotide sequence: TGTGCCAGCGGGGGGACACTCGAGCAGTACTTC.

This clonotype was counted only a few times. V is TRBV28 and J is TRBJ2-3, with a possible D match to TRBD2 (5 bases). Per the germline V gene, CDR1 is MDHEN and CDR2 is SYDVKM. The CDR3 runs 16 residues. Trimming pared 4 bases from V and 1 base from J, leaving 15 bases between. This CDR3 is CASSYTHPAGTDTQYF. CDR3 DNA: TGTGCCAGCAGTTACACCCACCCAGCGGGCACAGATACGCAGTATTTT.

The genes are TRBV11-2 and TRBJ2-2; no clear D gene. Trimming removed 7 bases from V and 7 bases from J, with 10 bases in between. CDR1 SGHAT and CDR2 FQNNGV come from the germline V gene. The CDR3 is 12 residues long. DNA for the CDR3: TGTGCCAGCAACCGCCCCTACGGGGAGCTGTTTTTT. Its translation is CASNRPYGELFF.

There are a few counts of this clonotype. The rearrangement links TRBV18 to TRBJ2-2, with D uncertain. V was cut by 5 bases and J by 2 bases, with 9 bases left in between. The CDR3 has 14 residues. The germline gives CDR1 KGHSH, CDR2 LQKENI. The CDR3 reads CASSGQLNTGELFF. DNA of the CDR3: TGTGCCAGCTCAGGCCAGCTCAACACCGGGGAGCTGTTTTTT. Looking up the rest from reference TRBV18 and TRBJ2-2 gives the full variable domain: NAGVMQNPRHLVRRRGQEARLRCSPMKGHSHVYWYRQLPEEGLKFMVYLQKENIIDESGMPKERFSAEFPKEGPSILRIQQVVRGDSAAYFCASSGQLNTGELFFGEGSRLTVL.

The CDR3 reads CSVESGAETQFF. CDR3 DNA: TGCAGCGTTGAATCAGGGGCAGAGACCCAGTTCTTC. The rearrangement links TRBV29-1 to TRBJ2-5, with D perhaps matching TRBD1 (6 bases). The closer fit of TRBJ2-1 to the DNA end suggests the J call may be wrong. The CDR3 extends over 12 amino acids. From germline, CDR1 is SQVTM and CDR2 ANQGSEA.

The CDR3 DNA reads as TGTGCCTGGAGTGCGGGACCTTTAGCCAAAAACATTCAGTACTTC. Protein product: CAWSAGPLAKNIQYF. This chain uses TRBV30 with TRBJ2-4; tentatively, D is TRBD1 or TRBD2 (5 bases each). The CDR3 has 15 residues. Between the trimmed V and J ends, which lost 1 base and 0 bases, there was a span of 10 bases. Germline CDR1 is GTSNPN and CDR2 is SVGIG (reference sequence).

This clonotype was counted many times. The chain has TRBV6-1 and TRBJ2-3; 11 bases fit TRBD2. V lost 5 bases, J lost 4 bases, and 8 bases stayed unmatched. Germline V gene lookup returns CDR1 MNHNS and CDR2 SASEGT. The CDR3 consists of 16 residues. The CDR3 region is CASSNIAGGGADTQYF. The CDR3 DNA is TGTGCCAGCAGTAACATAGCGGGAGGGGGGGCAGATACGCAGTATTTT.

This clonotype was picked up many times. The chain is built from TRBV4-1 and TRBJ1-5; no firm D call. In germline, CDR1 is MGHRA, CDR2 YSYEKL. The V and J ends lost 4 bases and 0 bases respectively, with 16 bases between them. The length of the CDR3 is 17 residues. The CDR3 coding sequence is TGCGCCAGCAGCCCCCTGGGCGGAAAATATAGCAATCAGCCCCAGCATTTT. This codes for CASSPLGGKYSNQPQHF.